This T cell receptor (beta chain) derives from a study of blood T cell repertoires in COVID-19. For the study at large: Spain, Italy and the United States supplied samples that represented acute and convalescent COVID-19. The cDNA or gDNA used as material had been derived from T cells, B-cell-depleted T cells, or PBMCs.

As handled by the study authors: From reference gene primer amplification, estimates of nucleated cell counts were derived. Sequencing used immunoSEQ multiplex PCR; TCRdb keeps in-frame clones, though not all of them. D and trimming come from the DNA, and the V and J calls and clone size come from that table. The data show fewer than 300,000 clones, roughly 86% seen once. The V gene end was trimmed by 4 bases and the J gene end by 5 bases; junction bases not matched to a gene: 4. Germline CDR1 MRHNA, CDR2 SNTAGT. The CDR3 extends over 14 amino acids. The rearrangement uses TRBV6-4 and TRBJ2-2; 7 bases fit TRBD2. The source is a man in his forties who had recovered from COVID-19. The sequencing sample was made of peripheral blood. CDR3 sequence: CASSAEAGTGELFF. Written as DNA, the CDR3 is TGTGCCAGCAGTGCCGAAGCGGGGACCGGGGAGCTGTTTTTT.